Shown below are 2 T cell receptor beta chains from a single sample sequenced in a study of tumor-infiltrating lymphocytes in primary liver carcinoma. The authors made TCR beta cDNA from about 500 ng total RNA with a constant-region primer. Slightly modified ARM-PCR, run as three nested multiplex PCR rounds, produced the TCR beta libraries. The first two PCR rounds used TRBV1-TRBV30 forward primers with a C-beta reverse primer, 9 to 10 cycles each. MiXCR was run by TCRdb on the multiplex PCR reads, yielding one entry per CDR3 protein. The sample includes about 130,000 distinct CDR3 sequences, 64% of them seen just once. It was from about 20-30 mg of unsorted bulk tissue that RNA and DNA were co-extracted. The specimen was liver tumor tissue from sampling region 3. Subset: tumor region T3, left-lateral pole. The receptors derive from an older woman with primary liver carcinoma and hepatitis B virus infection.

The rearrangement joins TRBV6-1 to TRBJ2-7; D ambiguous. The germline V and J ends were trimmed by 5 bases and 3 bases, with 14 bases remaining between them. Per germline, CDR1 MNHNS and CDR2 SASEGT. The CDR3 has 14 amino acids. CDR3 in DNA: TGTGCCAGCAGTCCCTTTTTCAGGAACTACGAGCAGTACTTC. Protein product: CASSPFFRNYEQYF.

This clonotype has ten or more counts. This sequence joins TRBV4-1 and TRBJ2-1, with 15 positions matching TRBD2. The CDR3 is made up of 21 amino acids. With 0 bases clipped from V and 0 bases from J, the junction kept 9 bases outside the gene matches. In germline, CDR1 is MGHRA, CDR2 YSYEKL. CDR3 amino acids: CASSQERPGTSGRPSYNEQFF. As DNA, the CDR3 is TGCGCCAGCAGCCAAGAGCGTCCCGGGACTAGCGGGAGGCCCTCCTACAATGAGCAGTTCTTC.